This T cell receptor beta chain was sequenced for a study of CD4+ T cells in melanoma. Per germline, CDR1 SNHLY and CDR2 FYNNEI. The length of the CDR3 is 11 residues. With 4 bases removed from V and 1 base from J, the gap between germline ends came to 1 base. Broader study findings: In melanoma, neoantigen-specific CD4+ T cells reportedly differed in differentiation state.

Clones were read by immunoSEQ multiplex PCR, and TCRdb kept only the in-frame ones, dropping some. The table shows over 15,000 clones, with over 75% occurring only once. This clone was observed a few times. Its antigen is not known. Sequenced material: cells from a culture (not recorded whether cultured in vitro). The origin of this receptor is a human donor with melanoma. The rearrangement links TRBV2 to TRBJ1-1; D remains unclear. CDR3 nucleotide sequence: TGTGCCAGCAGTGCGAACACTGAAGCTTTCTTT. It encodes CASSANTEAFF. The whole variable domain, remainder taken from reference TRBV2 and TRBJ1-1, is EPEVTQTPSHQVTQMGQEVILRCVPISNHLYFYWYRQILGQKVEFLVSFYNNEISEKSEIFDDQFSVERPDGSNFTLKIRSTKLEDSAMYFCASSANTEAFFGQGTRLTVV.